This paragraph reports one TCR beta chain. At one end, the junction sequence differs from germline, possibly due to a read error. Authors' data handling: Nucleated cell number was recorded as an estimate derived from reference gene primer amplification. Profiled with immunoSEQ multiplex PCR; TCRdb holds only in-frame clones, not every one. V, J and clone size reflect that table, while D and trimming were determined from the DNA. The profile shows 70,000 or so clones, 80% to 85% of them singletons. The data originate from a study of blood T cell repertoires in COVID-19. Study in general: The United States, Italy and Spain provided the acute and convalescent COVID-19 samples. PBMCs, B-cell-depleted T cells, or T cells provided the cDNA or gDNA that made up the material.

From germline, CDR1 is MNHNY and CDR2 SVGAGI (reference sequence). This CDR3 has 13 residues. The TCR was taken from a woman older than 75 with acute or convalescent COVID-19. Input material: peripheral blood. V gene TRBV6-6 combines with J gene TRBJ2-7, with TRBD1 matching over 8 bases. Here the CDR3 reads CASSLMDREVWNF. Here the CDR3 DNA reads TGTGCCAGCAGTTTGATGGACAGGGAGGTTTGGAACTTC.